Each of the 5 T cell receptor beta chains below was sequenced from the same sample in a study of T cell responses to AZD1222 COVID-19 vaccine. Here immunoSEQ multiplex PCR was the method, and the copy in TCRdb shows in-frame clones only, minus some. The repertoire holds 90,000 to 110,000 clones, about 88% seen once, with approximately 19% in the top ten. The sequencing here drew on peripheral blood, taken on day 0 of AZD1222 vaccination. These receptors originate from an adult in good health.

This clone showed up just a few times. This chain connects TRBV4-1 to TRBJ2-1; 10 nucleotides match TRBD2. Losses at the gene ends were 1 base for V and 8 bases for J; bases not matched to a gene: 8. The germline gives CDR1 MGHRA, CDR2 YSYEKL. The CDR3 is 16 residues long. CDR3 DNA: TGCGCCAGCAGCCAAGTACCGGGACTAGCGAGCGATGAGCAGTTCTTC. Its protein product is CASSQVPGLASDEQFF.

V and J are TRBV28 and TRBJ2-3; D is unclear. CDR1 is MDHEN, CDR2 SYDVKM, per germline. The CDR3 length is 14 residues. The ends were cut back, 6 bases at V and 2 bases at J, with 12 bases in the middle. The CDR3 loop is CASRPGKNTDTQYF. CDR3 bases: TGTGCCAGCAGGCCGGGCAAGAACACAGATACGCAGTATTTT.

J is TRBJ1-1 and V is TRBV10-1; TRBD1 might be the D (5 bases). V lost 2 bases and J 6 bases, leaving 16 bases between the germline ends. From germline, CDR1 is WNHNN and CDR2 SYGVQD (reference sequence). The CDR3 is 15 amino acids. CDR3 protein: CASSEPAQGAAEAFF. DNA of the CDR3: TGCGCCAGCAGTGAGCCGGCCCAAGGGGCGGCTGAAGCTTTCTTT.

The chain has TRBV28 and TRBJ2-1, with a tentative D call TRBD2 (7 bases). V lost 4 bases to trimming and J lost 8 bases, with 18 bases between them. Germline assignment: CDR1 MDHEN and CDR2 SYDVKM. This CDR3 comprises 15 residues. The CDR3 sequence is CASSSPWGGPDEQFF. CDR3 DNA sequence: TGTGCCAGCAGTTCTCCCTGGGGGGGGCCGGATGAGCAGTTCTTC.

This clone was counted a single time. The J gene is TRBJ1-2, the V gene TRBV27; the match to TRBD1 covers 12 bases. Unmatched junction bases numbered 10, after V lost 6 bases and J lost 8 bases. From germline, CDR1 is MNHEY and CDR2 SMNVEV (reference sequence). The CDR3 sequence is 15 residues long. The CDR3 DNA sequence: TGTGCCAGCAGCACCTGGGGACAGGGGGCGCGAGGCTACACCTTC. The encoded protein is CASSTWGQGARGYTF.